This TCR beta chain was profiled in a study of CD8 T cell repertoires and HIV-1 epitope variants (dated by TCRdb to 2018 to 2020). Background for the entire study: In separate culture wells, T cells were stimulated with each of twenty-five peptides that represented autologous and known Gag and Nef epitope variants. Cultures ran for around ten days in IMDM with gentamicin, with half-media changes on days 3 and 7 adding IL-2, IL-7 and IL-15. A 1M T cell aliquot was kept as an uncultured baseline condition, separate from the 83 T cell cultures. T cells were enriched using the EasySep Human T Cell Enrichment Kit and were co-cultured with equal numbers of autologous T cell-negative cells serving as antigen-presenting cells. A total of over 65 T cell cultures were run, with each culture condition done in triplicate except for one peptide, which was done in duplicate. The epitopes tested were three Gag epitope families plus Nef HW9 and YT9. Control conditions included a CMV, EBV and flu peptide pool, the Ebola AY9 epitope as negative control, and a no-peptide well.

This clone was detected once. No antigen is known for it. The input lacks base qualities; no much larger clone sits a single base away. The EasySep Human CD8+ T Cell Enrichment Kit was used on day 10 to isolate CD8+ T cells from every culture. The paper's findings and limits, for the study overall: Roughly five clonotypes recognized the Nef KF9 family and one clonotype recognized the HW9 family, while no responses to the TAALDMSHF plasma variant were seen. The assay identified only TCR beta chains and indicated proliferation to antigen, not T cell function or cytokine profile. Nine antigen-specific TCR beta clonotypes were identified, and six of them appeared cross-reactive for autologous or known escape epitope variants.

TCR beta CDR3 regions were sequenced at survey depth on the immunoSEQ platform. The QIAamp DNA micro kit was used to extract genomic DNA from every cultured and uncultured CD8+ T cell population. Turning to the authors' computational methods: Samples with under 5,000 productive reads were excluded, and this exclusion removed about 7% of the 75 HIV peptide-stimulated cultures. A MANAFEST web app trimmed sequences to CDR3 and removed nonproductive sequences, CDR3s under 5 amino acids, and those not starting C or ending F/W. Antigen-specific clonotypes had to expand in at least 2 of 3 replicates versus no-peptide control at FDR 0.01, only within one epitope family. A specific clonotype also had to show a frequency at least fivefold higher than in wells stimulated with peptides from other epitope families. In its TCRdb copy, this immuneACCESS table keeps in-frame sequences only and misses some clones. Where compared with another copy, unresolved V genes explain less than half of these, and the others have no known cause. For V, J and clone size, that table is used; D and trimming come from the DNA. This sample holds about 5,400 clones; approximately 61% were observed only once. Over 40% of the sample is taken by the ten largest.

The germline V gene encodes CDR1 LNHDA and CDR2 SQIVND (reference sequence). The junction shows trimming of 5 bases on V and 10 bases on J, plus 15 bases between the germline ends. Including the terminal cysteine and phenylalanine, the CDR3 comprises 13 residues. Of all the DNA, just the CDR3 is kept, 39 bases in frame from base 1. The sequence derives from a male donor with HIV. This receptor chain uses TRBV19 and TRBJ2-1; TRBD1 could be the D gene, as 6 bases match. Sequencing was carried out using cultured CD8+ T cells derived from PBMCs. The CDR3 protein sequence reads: CASSATGFGEQFF. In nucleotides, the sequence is TGTGCCAGTAGTGCGACAGGCTTTGGGGAGCAGTTCTTC.